Presented here are 29 T cell receptor beta chains from one specimen sequenced in a study of technical replicates of blood from a few donors. The method was immunoSEQ multiplex PCR; TCRdb's version includes in-frame clones alone and lacks a portion of them. This table has approximately 65,000 clones, 86% appearing once. Material for sequencing was PBMCs. The receptors stem from a human donor in good health. Some clones in this sample may be carry-over from other donors' samples.

This chain joins TRBV9 and TRBJ1-4, with 9 positions matching TRBD1. V was pared by 3 bases and J by 5 bases, with 2 bases of the junction left unmatched. There are 14 residues in the CDR3. Germline CDR1 and CDR2: SGDLS and YYNGEE. CDR3 sequence reads: CASSAGTGNEKLFF. The CDR3 DNA sequence: TGTGCCAGCAGCGCTGGGACAGGGAATGAAAAACTGTTTTTT.

This chain uses TRBV25-1 with TRBJ2-6, with a weak D call TRBD2 (5 bases). The germline V and J ends were trimmed by 0 bases and 2 bases, with 8 bases remaining between them. Germline assignment: CDR1 MGHDK and CDR2 SYGVNS. The CDR3 length is 16 residues. The CDR3 loop is CASSEYTGTGANVLTF. CDR3 bases: TGTGCCAGCAGTGAATATACGGGGACTGGGGCCAACGTCCTGACTTTC.

V usage is TRBV30 and J usage is TRBJ2-7; TRBD2 matches 7 bases. V was clipped by 1 base and J by 3 bases; unmatched bases: 3. The CDR3 contains 13 residues. The germline gives CDR1 GTSNPN, CDR2 SVGIG (reference sequence). CDR3 DNA: TGTGCCTGGAGTGGCGGGAGTTACTACGAGCAGTACTTC. The encoded protein is CAWSGGSYYEQYF. Full variable domain (remainder filled in from reference TRBV30 and TRBJ2-7): SQTIHQWPATLVQPVGSPLSLECTVEGTSNPNLYWYRQAAGRGLQLLFYSVGIGQISSEVPQNLSASRPQDRQFILSSKKLLLSDSGFYLCAWSGGSYYEQYFGPGTRLTVT.

Note on this clone: The same CDR3 can be traced to other DNA sequences in this sample. The chain recombines TRBV5-1 with TRBJ2-1; TRBD2 matches 8 bases. V dropped 4 bases and J dropped 4; count of bases not matched to a gene: 4. Germline CDR1 SGHRS, CDR2 YFSETQ. The CDR3 length is 14 residues. CDR3 coding DNA: TGCGCCAGCAGCCCCAGCGGGGGTTACAATGAGCAGTTCTTC. Its protein is CASSPSGGYNEQFF.

CDR3 loop: CASTFGQGAYYGYTF. CDR3 in DNA: TGTGCCAGTACCTTTGGACAGGGGGCCTATTATGGCTACACCTTC. V is TRBV19 and J is TRBJ1-2; 11 bases are a match to TRBD1. The junction had 9 bases not matched to a gene; V was cut back by 7 bases and J by 5 bases. CDR3 length: 15 amino acids. The germline gives CDR1 LNHDA, CDR2 SQIVND (reference sequence).

The chain combines TRBV18 with TRBJ1-1; 10 nucleotides align to TRBD1. Losses at the gene ends were 1 base for V and 3 bases for J; bases not matched to a gene: 8. CDR3 size: 17 residues. CDR1 and CDR2 from the germline V gene are KGHSH and LQKENI. The CDR3 region is CASSPRGTGTGDTEAFF. The CDR3 DNA reads TGTGCCAGCTCACCACGTGGAACCGGGACAGGGGACACTGAAGCTTTCTTT.

J is TRBJ1-6 and V is TRBV7-9, with 7 positions matching TRBD1. The length of the CDR3 is 18 residues. Trimming took 5 bases from V and 0 from J; bases not matched to a gene: 10. Germline V gene lookup returns CDR1 SEHNR and CDR2 FQNEAQ (reference sequence). In DNA form, the CDR3 reads TGTGCCAGCAGCCCCGGGATGGGGGACAGCTCCTATAATTCACCCCTCCACTTT. Its translation: CASSPGMGDSSYNSPLHF.

The chain carries TRBV20-1 and TRBJ2-5; D possibly corresponds to TRBD2 (6 bases). Trimming removed 8 bases at V and 3 bases at J, with 10 bases between. This CDR3 has 11 amino acids. In germline, CDR1 is DFQATT, CDR2 SNEGSKA (reference sequence). The CDR3 reads CSPQREETQYF. DNA for the CDR3: TGCAGTCCCCAGCGGGAAGAGACCCAGTACTTC.

The genes are TRBV4-3 and TRBJ1-1; the match to TRBD1 covers 7 bases. Germline values: CDR1 LGHNA, CDR2 YSLEER. Trimming at V came to 0 bases and at J to 6 bases, leaving 7 bases not matched to a gene. The CDR3 totals 15 residues. CDR3 amino acids: CASSQETGRGAEAFF. The CDR3 nucleotides read TGCGCCAGCAGCCAAGAGACAGGGCGGGGGGCTGAAGCTTTCTTT.

The rearrangement uses TRBV4-3 and TRBJ2-6; no reliable D call. Germline CDR1 and CDR2: LGHNA and YSLEER. V was clipped by 1 base and J by 0 bases, with 4 bases between them. The CDR3 extends over 15 amino acids. This chain's CDR3 is CASSQASSGANVLTF. CDR3 nucleotides: TGCGCCAGCAGCCAAGCTTCCTCTGGGGCCAACGTCCTGACTTTC.

The chain is built from TRBV15 and TRBJ2-3; 11 bases line up with TRBD2. From germline, CDR1 is LNHNV and CDR2 YYDKDF (reference sequence). V lost 1 base to trimming and J lost 1 base; unmatched junction nucleotides: 4. The CDR3 spans 17 residues. CDR3 loop: CATSRGLAGIRTDTQYF. The DNA of the CDR3 is TGTGCCACCAGCAGAGGACTAGCGGGGATACGCACAGATACGCAGTATTTT.

J is TRBJ2-2 and V is TRBV29-1; 8 nucleotides align to TRBD1. The CDR3 loop spans 16 amino acids. Looked up from germline, CDR1 is SQVTM and CDR2 is ANQGSEA. Losses at the gene ends were 1 base for V and 3 bases for J; bases not matched to a gene: 7. The CDR3 DNA follows: TGCAGCGTTGAAGTCCGGGACAGGAGCTACACCGGGGAGCTGTTTTTT. Its protein is CSVEVRDRSYTGELFF.

The V call is TRBV6-1, the J call TRBJ2-7; 8 bases match TRBD2. This CDR3 contains 16 residues. CDR1 and CDR2 (germline): MNHNS, SASEGT. The trim removed 7 bases at V and 0 bases at J, leaving 11 bases unmatched. The CDR3, as DNA: TGTGCCAGCACTGACCGGGGCGGGGGGCTCTCCTACGAGCAGTACTTC. Its translation: CASTDRGGGLSYEQYF.

The J gene is TRBJ2-5, the V gene TRBV29-1, with D perhaps TRBD2 (6 bases). V was pared by 4 bases and J by 10 bases, with 16 bases between. The germline CDR1 and CDR2 sequences are SQVTM and ANQGSEA. The CDR3 spans 12 residues. The CDR3: CSVARSGGDQYF. CDR3 DNA: TGCAGCGTTGCCCGTTCGGGCGGGGACCAGTACTTC.

The rearrangement uses TRBV7-8 and TRBJ2-3; 9 bases match TRBD1. This CDR3 has 14 residues. The V segment lost 7 bases and the J segment 1 base; nucleotides outside the gene matches: 3. Germline V gene lookup returns CDR1 SGHVS and CDR2 FQNEAQ. CDR3 in DNA: TGTGCCAGCACCAGGACAGGGGGCACAGATACGCAGTATTTT. It codes for CASTRTGGTDTQYF.

This sequence joins TRBV5-6 and TRBJ2-3; perhaps TRBD1 as D (6 bases). The CDR3 runs 14 residues. From germline, CDR1 is SGHDT and CDR2 YYEEEE. Trimming removed 4 bases at V and 3 bases at J, with 12 bases between. CDR3 protein: CASSRVGATDTQYF. In nucleotides, the CDR3 is TGTGCCAGCAGCCGCGTGGGGGCAACAGATACGCAGTATTTT.

The rearrangement joins TRBV29-1 to TRBJ2-2; TRBD1 aligns across 8 bases. CDR1 SQVTM and CDR2 ANQGSEA come from the germline V gene. J lost 5 bases, V lost 6 bases, and 8 bases had no gene match. CDR3 size: 14 residues. The CDR3 DNA sequence: TGCAGCGTAGCACAGGGGGTCCGGACCGGGGAGCTGTTTTTT. It translates to CSVAQGVRTGELFF.

This clone was counted once. The rearrangement uses TRBV7-2 and TRBJ2-5; unclear D gene. The CDR3 covers 14 residues. Trimming removed 1 base at V and 2 bases at J, with 8 bases between. The germline V gene has CDR1 SGHTA and CDR2 FQGNSA. For the CDR3, the DNA is TGTGCCAGCAGCTTAGTTCGGTTTCAAGAGACCCAGTACTTC. Translated, it gives CASSLVRFQETQYF.

The chain has TRBV18 and TRBJ1-5; 7 bases agree with TRBD1. V lost 5 bases and J lost 6; bases outside the gene matches: 7. Germline lookup yields CDR1 KGHSH and CDR2 LQKENI. CDR3 length: 14 residues. CDR3 DNA: TGTGCCAGCTCAGAGACAGGGTTGGTTCAGCCCCAGCATTTT. It yields the protein CASSETGLVQPQHF.

This clone was counted a single time. The chain employs TRBV5-1 and TRBJ2-2, with no clear D. The CDR3 contains 13 residues. Germline CDR1 reads SGHRS; CDR2 reads YFSETQ. Trimming stripped 5 bases from V and 5 bases from J, with 10 bases between. CDR3 coding DNA: TGCGCCAGCAGGGTGGAGCCTACCGGGGAGCTGTTTTTT. It is translated as CASRVEPTGELFF.

The rearrangement links TRBV29-1 to TRBJ2-1, with 8 nucleotides matching TRBD2. After removal of 5 bases from V and 2 bases from J, the junction contained 14 bases not matched to a gene. This CDR3 region has 17 residues. Germline V lookup: CDR1 SQVTM, CDR2 ANQGSEA. CDR3 protein: CSVNLFTGRGTYNEQFF. CDR3 sequence (DNA): TGCAGCGTTAACTTGTTTACCGGGAGGGGGACCTACAATGAGCAGTTCTTC.

The table lists this clone with a count of one. This rearrangement joins TRBV9 to TRBJ2-1; maybe TRBD2 (5 bases). Looked up from germline, CDR1 is SGDLS and CDR2 is YYNGEE. V was trimmed by 3 bases and J by 2 bases, leaving 15 bases between them. This CDR3 has 16 amino acids. This CDR3 reads CASSAPGFGPYNEQFF. In DNA form, the CDR3 reads TGTGCCAGCAGCGCTCCGGGATTTGGCCCCTACAATGAGCAGTTCTTC.

This clone was recorded a few times. The chain couples TRBV4-2 to TRBJ1-6, with D hard to call. Germline V CDR1 and CDR2: LGHNA, YNFKEQ. This CDR3 spans 15 amino acids. The V and J ends lost 1 base and 10 bases respectively, with 14 bases between them. The chain's CDR3 is CASSQVVGSGSPLHF. DNA of the CDR3: TGTGCCAGCAGCCAAGTCGTAGGGAGTGGGTCACCCCTCCACTTT.

The chain recombines TRBV11-2 with TRBJ1-3; D may be TRBD1 (5 bases). CDR1 is SGHAT, CDR2 FQNNGV, per germline. The V and J ends lost 7 bases and 0 bases respectively, with 16 bases between them. The CDR3 is 16 amino acids. CDR3 bases: TGTGCCAGCACCGAGTGGGGGGGACTCTCTGGAAACACCATATATTTT. Its protein is CASTEWGGLSGNTIYF.

The CDR3 bases are TGTGCCTGCCTCCACTTGGGCGATGAGCAGTTCTTC. This translates into CACLHLGDEQFF. The V and J genes are TRBV30 and TRBJ2-1; D ambiguous. V was clipped by 6 bases and J by 8 bases, with 14 bases between them. Germline values: CDR1 GTSNPN, CDR2 SVGIG (reference sequence). CDR3 length: 12 residues.

This clone was seen more than once but under ten times. This rearrangement joins TRBV5-1 to TRBJ2-5; 8 bases fit TRBD2. V dropped 4 bases and J dropped 4; count of bases not matched to a gene: 3. Germline lookup yields CDR1 SGHRS and CDR2 YFSETQ. CDR3 length: 13 residues. CDR3 DNA: TGCGCCAGCAGCCCGCTAGCGGGAGAGACCCAGTACTTC. Translation: CASSPLAGETQYF. The variable domain in full, with the rest retrieved from reference TRBV5-1 and TRBJ2-5, is KAGVTQTPRYLIKTRGQQVTLSCSPISGHRSVSWYQQTPGQGLQFLFEYFSETQRNKGNFPGRFSGRQFSNSRSEMNVSTLELGDSALYLCASSPLAGETQYFGPGTRLLVL.

The chain carries TRBV15 and TRBJ2-2; D unclear. V was trimmed by 3 bases and J by 3 bases, leaving 8 bases between them. Looked up from germline, CDR1 is LNHNV and CDR2 is YYDKDF (reference sequence). The CDR3 consists of 14 residues. The CDR3, as DNA: TGTGCCACCAGCAGGGCGGTCCACACCGGGGAGCTGTTTTTT. It encodes CATSRAVHTGELFF.

This clone was detected once. This rearrangement joins TRBV7-9 to TRBJ2-7; D is unresolved. V dropped 1 base and J dropped 0 bases, with 7 bases sitting between them. CDR1 and CDR2 (germline): SEHNR, FQNEAQ (reference sequence). The CDR3 has 14 amino acids. DNA for the CDR3: TGTGCCAGCAGCTTAGAGTTTAGCTCCTACGAGCAGTACTTC. Protein sequence: CASSLEFSSYEQYF.

Only one count was recorded for this clone. V is TRBV4-1 and J is TRBJ2-3, with TRBD2 matching 10 bases. The length of the CDR3 is 15 residues. From germline, CDR1 is MGHRA and CDR2 YSYEKL. The V and J ends lost 3 bases and 7 bases, in that order; junction bases with no gene match: 7. CDR3 sequence reads: CASSQLAGVGNTQYF. The CDR3 DNA reads as TGCGCCAGCAGCCAGCTAGCGGGAGTAGGAAATACGCAGTATTTT.